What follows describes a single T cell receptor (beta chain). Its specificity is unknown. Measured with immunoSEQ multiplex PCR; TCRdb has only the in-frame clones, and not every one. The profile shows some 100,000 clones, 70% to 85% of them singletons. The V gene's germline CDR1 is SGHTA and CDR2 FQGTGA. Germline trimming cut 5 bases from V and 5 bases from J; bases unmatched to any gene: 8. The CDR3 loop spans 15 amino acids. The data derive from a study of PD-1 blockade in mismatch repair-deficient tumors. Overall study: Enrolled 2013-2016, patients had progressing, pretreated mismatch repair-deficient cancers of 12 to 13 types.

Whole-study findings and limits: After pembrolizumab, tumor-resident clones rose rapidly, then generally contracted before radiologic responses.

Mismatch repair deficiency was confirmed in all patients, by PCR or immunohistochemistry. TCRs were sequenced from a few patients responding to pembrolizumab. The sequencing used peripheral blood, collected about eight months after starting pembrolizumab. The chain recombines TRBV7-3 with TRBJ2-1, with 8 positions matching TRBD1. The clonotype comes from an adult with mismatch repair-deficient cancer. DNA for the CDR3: TGTGCCAGCAGCATGGACAGGGTTGTCAACAATGAGCAGTTCTTC. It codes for CASSMDRVVNNEQFF.